This T cell receptor beta chain comes out of a study of identical twins. From germline, CDR1 is DFQATT and CDR2 SNEGSKA (reference sequence). The V end lost 3 bases, the J end lost 5 bases, and 16 bases lay between the germline ends. This CDR3 comprises 14 residues. Template switching added a universal primer site, and cDNA bore unique molecular identifiers. In TCRdb, the 5' RACE reads were re-called with MiXCR into one record per CDR3 protein. The sample shows roughly 230,000 distinct CDR3 sequences, roughly 8% of them seen only once. This clonotype was seen at least ten times. These data also formed part of another study, on yellow fever vaccine responses in identical twins.

Sample: CD8+ T cells sorted from blood. This clonotype was sampled from a woman younger than 30 in good health. The gene calls are TRBV20-1 and TRBJ2-5, with D perhaps matching TRBD2 (5 bases). CDR3 bases: TGCAGTGCTAGGTTCGACGGGGATCTGGAGACCCAGTACTTC. It translates to CSARFDGDLETQYF.